This TCR beta chain was profiled in a study of blood T cell repertoires in COVID-19. Overall study: The origin of the acute and convalescent COVID-19 samples was the United States, Italy and Spain. From T cells, B-cell-depleted T cells, or PBMCs came the material, which was cDNA or gDNA.

Original methodology: Reference gene primers were amplified, and this amplification served to estimate nucleated cell counts. Sequencing was performed with immunoSEQ multiplex PCR; in TCRdb, only in-frame clones are kept and a portion is missing. V, J and clone size are taken as reported in that table, and D and trimming were inferred from the DNA itself. Here the sample spans over 250,000 clones, 75% to 90% being singletons. This receptor was obtained from a woman younger than 35 who had recovered from COVID-19. The specimen was PBMCs or T cells enriched from blood (not recorded which).

CDR3 region: CARKQGSGGYTF. CDR3 DNA sequence: TGTGCTAGGAAGCAGGGGTCGGGTGGCTACACCTTC. This chain connects TRBV2 to TRBJ1-2; a weak D match, TRBD1 (6 bases). CDR1 and CDR2 from the germline V gene are SNHLY and FYNNEI. This CDR3 spans 12 amino acids.